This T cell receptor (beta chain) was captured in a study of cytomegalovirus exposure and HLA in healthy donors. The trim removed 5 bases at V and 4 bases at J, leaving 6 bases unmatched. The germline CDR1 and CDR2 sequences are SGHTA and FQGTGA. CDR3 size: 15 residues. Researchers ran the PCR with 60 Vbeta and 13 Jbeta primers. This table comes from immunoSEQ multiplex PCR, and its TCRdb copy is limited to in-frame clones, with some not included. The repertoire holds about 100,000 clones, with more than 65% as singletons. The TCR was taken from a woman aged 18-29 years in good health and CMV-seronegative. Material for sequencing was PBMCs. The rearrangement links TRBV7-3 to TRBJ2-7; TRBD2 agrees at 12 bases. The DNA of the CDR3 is TGTGCCAGCAGCCACGGGACTAGCGGGCTATACGAGCAGTACTTC. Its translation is CASSHGTSGLYEQYF.